This T cell receptor beta chain was recorded in a study of blood T cell repertoires in COVID-19. Germline values: CDR1 MNHEY, CDR2 SMNVEV (reference sequence). V dropped 0 bases and J dropped 6 bases, with 12 bases sitting between them. This CDR3 has 14 amino acids. Generated by immunoSEQ multiplex PCR, the TCRdb table keeps only in-frame clones and is missing some. The sample includes hundreds of thousands of clones, 88% of them seen just once. The genes are TRBV27 and TRBJ2-7; D might be TRBD1 (6 bases). Sequenced material: peripheral blood. The sequence derives from a woman between 40 and 50 years old who had recovered from COVID-19. The CDR3: CASSLSQGHFEQYF. CDR3 DNA: TGTGCCAGCAGTTTATCTCAGGGGCATTTCGAGCAGTACTTC.